These 15 T cell receptor beta chains were all obtained from the same sample, sequenced in a study of monozygotic twins with inflammatory bowel disease. For each CDR3 protein, TCRdb gives one entry from its re-call of the 5' RACE reads, without DNA. The sample yields approximately 380,000 distinct CDR3 sequences, of which the top ten take up 2% to 3%. The sequencing sample was made of blood. The receptors derive from a human donor with ulcerative colitis or Crohn's disease, or a healthy co-twin of an affected twin (not recorded which).

V gene TRBV12-5 combines with J gene TRBJ2-7. The germline V gene encodes CDR1 LGHNT and CDR2 FRNRAP. This CDR3 has 12 amino acids. CDR3 residues: CASGLWGYEQYF.

The chain uses TRBV20-1 and TRBJ2-7; with no DNA, the TCRdb D assignment of TRBD1 cannot be verified. The CDR3 runs 15 residues. Per germline, CDR1 DFQATT and CDR2 SNEGSKA (reference sequence). The chain's CDR3 is CSARDPGGSSYEQYF.

This sequence joins TRBV12-3 or TRBV12-4 and TRBJ1-4; TCRdb proposes TRBD1, but this gene call is untestable without DNA. The CDR3 length is 15 residues. CDR3 protein: CASSSWGPSNEKLFF.

The V call is TRBV11-2, the J call TRBJ2-7; TCRdb's assignment of TRBD2 cannot be checked, as there is no DNA. Germline V CDR1 and CDR2: SGHAT, FQNNGV. The CDR3 is 16 amino acids. The CDR3 loop is CASSLAVGLRVYEQYF.

CDR3 region: CSVEESGRAETQYF. V and J are TRBV29-1 and TRBJ2-5; the D call of TRBD1 rests on TCRdb alone, since no DNA is present to check it. The germline gives CDR1 SQVTM, CDR2 ANQGSEA. The length of the CDR3 is 14 residues.

The rearrangement joins TRBV5-1 to TRBJ2-1; TCRdb lists TRBD2, though no DNA is available to test this call. CDR3 size: 15 residues. The germline CDR1 and CDR2 sequences are SGHRS and YFSETQ. CDR3 in amino acids: CASSDGTSVYNEQFF.

V and J are TRBV9 and TRBJ2-5; TCRdb's D call of TRBD2 is untestable without DNA. The CDR3 totals 16 residues. Germline V CDR1 and CDR2: SGDLS, YYNGEE. The CDR3 region is CASTHPSDGSAETQYF. Supplemented by reference TRBV9 and TRBJ2-5, the full variable domain reads DSGVTQTPKHLITATGQRVTLRCSPRSGDLSVYWYQQSLDQGLQFLIQYYNGEERAKGNILERFSAQQFPDLHSELNLSSLELGDSALYFCASTHPSDGSAETQYFGPGTRLLVL.

CDR3 amino acids: CASSVAIAGGTGELFF. The genes are TRBV9 and TRBJ2-2; TCRdb outputs TRBD2, but without DNA this stays unchecked. The germline gives CDR1 SGDLS, CDR2 YYNGEE. This CDR3 is 16 amino acids long.

The chain combines TRBV5-1 with TRBJ2-7. The CDR3 totals 13 residues. Germline assignment: CDR1 SGHRS and CDR2 YFSETQ. CDR3 protein: CASSLRRTYEQYF.

V usage is TRBV7-9 and J usage is TRBJ1-4. This CDR3 is 15 amino acids long. The germline V gene has CDR1 SEHNR and CDR2 FQNEAQ (reference sequence). The CDR3: CASSSNGRQNEKLFF.

This chain connects TRBV10-3 to TRBJ2-5; absent DNA, TCRdb's TRBD1 call cannot be checked. This CDR3 has 16 residues. Germline V gene data show CDR1 as ENHRY and CDR2 as SYGVKD. CDR3 protein: CAIGDPGTISPETQYF.

This chain links TRBV7-8 with TRBJ2-7; TCRdb proposes TRBD2, but this gene call is untestable without DNA. This CDR3 has 14 amino acids. Germline V gene data show CDR1 as SGHVS and CDR2 as FQNEAQ. The CDR3: CASSPPGTDYEQYF. Full variable domain (outside the CDR3, taken from reference TRBV7-8 and TRBJ2-7): GAGVSQSPRYKVAKRGQDVALRCDPISGHVSLFWYQQALGQGPEFLTYFQNEAQLDKSGLPSDRFFAERPEGSVSTLKIQRTQQEDSAVYLCASSPPGTDYEQYFGPGTRLTVT.

The chain combines TRBV3-1 with TRBJ2-7; the TCRdb call, TRBD2, lacks DNA for checking. The CDR3 extends over 15 amino acids. CDR1 and CDR2 (germline): LGHDT, YNNKEL (reference sequence). The CDR3 is CASSQLAGAPYEQYF.

The chain couples TRBV28 to TRBJ2-7; TCRdb reports TRBD1, a call that lacks DNA to check it against. The CDR3 totals 14 residues. Germline CDR1 reads MDHEN; CDR2 reads SYDVKM. CDR3 region: CASTGPQGAYEQYF.

The chain uses TRBV19 and TRBJ2-1. The CDR3 runs 13 residues. Looked up from germline, CDR1 is LNHDA and CDR2 is SQIVND (reference sequence). CDR3 residues: CASSIGFYNEQFF.